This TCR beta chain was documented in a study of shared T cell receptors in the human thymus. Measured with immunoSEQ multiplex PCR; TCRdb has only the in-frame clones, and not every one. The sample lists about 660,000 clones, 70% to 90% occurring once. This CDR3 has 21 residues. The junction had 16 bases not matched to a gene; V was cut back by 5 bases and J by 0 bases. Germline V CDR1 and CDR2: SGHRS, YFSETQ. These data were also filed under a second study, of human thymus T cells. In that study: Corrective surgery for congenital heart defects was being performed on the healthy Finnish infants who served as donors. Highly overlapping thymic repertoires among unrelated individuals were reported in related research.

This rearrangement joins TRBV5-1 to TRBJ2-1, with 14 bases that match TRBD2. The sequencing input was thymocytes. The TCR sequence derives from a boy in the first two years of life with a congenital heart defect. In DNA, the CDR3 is TGCGCCAGCAGACCCGGACTAGCGGGGGGTCTACCATTTAGCTCCTACAATGAGCAGTTCTTC. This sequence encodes CASRPGLAGGLPFSSYNEQFF.